This T cell receptor beta chain originates from a study of blood T cell repertoires in COVID-19. Study in general: PBMCs, B-cell-depleted T cells, or T cells were the source of the cDNA or gDNA that made up the material.

V was pared by 6 bases and J by 6 bases, with 4 bases of the junction left unmatched. This CDR3 spans 13 amino acids. Per the original data handling: Using reference gene primer amplification, nucleated cell counts were estimated. Sequencing was performed with immunoSEQ multiplex PCR; in TCRdb, only in-frame clones are kept and a portion is missing. V, J and clone size derive from that table, while D and trimming were established from the DNA sequence. The profile covers around 150,000 clones, with around 86% appearing a single time and nearly 8.5% taken by the ten largest. The chain joins TRBV12-3 or TRBV12-4 to TRBJ2-2; 7 nucleotides match TRBD2. The TCR sequence derives from a man between 60 and 75 years old with acute or convalescent COVID-19. The specimen sequenced was peripheral blood. Here the CDR3 DNA reads TGTGCCAGCAGGCGAGCGGGACCCGGGGAGCTGTTTTTT. It encodes CASRRAGPGELFF.